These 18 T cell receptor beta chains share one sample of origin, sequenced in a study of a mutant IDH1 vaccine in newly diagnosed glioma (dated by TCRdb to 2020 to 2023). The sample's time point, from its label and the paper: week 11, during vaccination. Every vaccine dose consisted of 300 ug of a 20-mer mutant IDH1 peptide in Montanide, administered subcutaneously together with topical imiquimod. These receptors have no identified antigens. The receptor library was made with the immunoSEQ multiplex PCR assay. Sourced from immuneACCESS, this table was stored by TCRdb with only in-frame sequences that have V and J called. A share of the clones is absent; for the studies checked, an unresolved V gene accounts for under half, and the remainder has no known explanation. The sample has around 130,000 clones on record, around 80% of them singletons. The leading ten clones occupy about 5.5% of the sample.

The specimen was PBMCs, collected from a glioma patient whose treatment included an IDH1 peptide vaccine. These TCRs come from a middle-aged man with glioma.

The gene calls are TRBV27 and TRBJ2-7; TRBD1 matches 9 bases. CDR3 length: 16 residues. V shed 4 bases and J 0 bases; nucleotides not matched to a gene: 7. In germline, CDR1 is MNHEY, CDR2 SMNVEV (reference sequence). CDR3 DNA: TGTGCCAGCAGTTCACCTCGGACAGGGGACTCCTACGAGCAGTACTTC. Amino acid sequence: CASSSPRTGDSYEQYF.

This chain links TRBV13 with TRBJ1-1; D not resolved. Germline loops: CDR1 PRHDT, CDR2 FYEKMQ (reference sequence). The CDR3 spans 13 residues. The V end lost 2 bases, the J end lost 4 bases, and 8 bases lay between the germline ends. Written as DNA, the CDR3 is TGTGCCAGCAGCTTACATGAGAGCACTGAAGCTTTCTTT. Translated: CASSLHESTEAFF.

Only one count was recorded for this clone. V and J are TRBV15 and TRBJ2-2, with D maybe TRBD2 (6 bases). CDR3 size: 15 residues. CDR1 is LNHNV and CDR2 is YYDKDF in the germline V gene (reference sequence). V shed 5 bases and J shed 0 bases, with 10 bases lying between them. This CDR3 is CATSWDSANTGELFF. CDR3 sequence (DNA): TGTGCCACCAGCTGGGACTCAGCGAACACCGGGGAGCTGTTTTTT.

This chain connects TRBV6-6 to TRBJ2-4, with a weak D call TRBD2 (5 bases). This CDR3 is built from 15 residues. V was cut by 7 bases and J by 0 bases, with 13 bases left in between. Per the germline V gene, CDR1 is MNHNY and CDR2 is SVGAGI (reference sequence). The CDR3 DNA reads TGTGCCAGCACCCCCGGCGGACTAGCCAAAAACATTCAGTACTTC. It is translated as CASTPGGLAKNIQYF.

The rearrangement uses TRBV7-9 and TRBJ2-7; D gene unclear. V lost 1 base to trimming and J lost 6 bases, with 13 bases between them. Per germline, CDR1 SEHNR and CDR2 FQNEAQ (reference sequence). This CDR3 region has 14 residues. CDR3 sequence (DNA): TGTGCCAGCAGCTTAGTGTCCCGGCTCGGCGAGCAGTACTTC. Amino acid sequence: CASSLVSRLGEQYF.

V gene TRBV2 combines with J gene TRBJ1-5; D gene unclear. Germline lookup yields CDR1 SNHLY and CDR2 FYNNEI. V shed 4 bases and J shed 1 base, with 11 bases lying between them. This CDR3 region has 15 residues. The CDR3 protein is CASSVFGRSNQPQHF. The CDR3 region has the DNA TGTGCCAGCAGTGTATTTGGGCGGAGCAATCAGCCCCAGCATTTT.

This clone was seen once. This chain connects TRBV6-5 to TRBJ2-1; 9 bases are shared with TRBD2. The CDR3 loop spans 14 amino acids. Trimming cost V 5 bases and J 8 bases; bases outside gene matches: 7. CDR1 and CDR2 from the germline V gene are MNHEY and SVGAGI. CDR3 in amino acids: CASSLAGRTHEQFF. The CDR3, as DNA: TGTGCCAGCAGTCTAGCGGGGCGCACTCATGAGCAGTTCTTC.

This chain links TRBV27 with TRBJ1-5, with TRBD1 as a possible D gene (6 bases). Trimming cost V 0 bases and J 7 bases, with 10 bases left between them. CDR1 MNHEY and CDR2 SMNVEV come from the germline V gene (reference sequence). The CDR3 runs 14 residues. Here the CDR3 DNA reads TGTGCCAGCAGTTTATCGGGACACCACCAGCCCCAGCATTTT. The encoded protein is CASSLSGHHQPQHF.

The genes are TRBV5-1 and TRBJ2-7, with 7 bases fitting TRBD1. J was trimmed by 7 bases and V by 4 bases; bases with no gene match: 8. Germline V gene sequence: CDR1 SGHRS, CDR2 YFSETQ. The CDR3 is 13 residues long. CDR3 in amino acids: CASSETGKEEQYF. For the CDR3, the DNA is TGCGCCAGCAGCGAGACAGGGAAGGAAGAGCAGTACTTC.

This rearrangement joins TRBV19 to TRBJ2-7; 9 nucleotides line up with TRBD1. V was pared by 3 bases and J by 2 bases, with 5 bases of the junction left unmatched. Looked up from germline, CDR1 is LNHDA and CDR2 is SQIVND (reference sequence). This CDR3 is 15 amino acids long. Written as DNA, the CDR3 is TGTGCCAGTAGTATTTCTGGGACAGGGCCCTACGAGCAGTACTTC. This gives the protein CASSISGTGPYEQYF.

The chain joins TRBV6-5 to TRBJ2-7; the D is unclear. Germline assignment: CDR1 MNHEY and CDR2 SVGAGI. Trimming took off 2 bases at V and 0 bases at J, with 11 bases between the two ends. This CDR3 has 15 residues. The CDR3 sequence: CASSYDNFRSYEQYF. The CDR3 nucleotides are TGTGCCAGCAGTTACGATAATTTCCGCTCCTACGAGCAGTACTTC.

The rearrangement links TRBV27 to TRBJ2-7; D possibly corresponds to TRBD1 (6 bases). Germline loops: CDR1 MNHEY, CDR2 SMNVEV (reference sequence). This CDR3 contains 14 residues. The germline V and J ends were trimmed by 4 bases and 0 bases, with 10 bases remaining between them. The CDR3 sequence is CASSSRDNSYEQYF. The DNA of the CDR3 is TGTGCCAGCAGTTCCCGGGACAACTCCTACGAGCAGTACTTC.

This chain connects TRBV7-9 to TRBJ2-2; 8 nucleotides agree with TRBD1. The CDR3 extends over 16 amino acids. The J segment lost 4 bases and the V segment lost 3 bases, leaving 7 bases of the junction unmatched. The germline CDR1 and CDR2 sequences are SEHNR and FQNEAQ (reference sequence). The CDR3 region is CASSLPGQDSTGELFF. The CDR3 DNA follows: TGTGCCAGCAGCTTGCCGGGACAGGACTCCACCGGGGAGCTGTTTTTT.

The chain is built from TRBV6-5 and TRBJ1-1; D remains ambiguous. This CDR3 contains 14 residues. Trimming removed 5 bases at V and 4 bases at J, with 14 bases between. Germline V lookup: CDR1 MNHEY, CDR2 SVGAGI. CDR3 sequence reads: CASSALQGSTEAFF. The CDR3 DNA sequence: TGTGCCAGCAGTGCATTACAAGGGAGCACTGAAGCTTTCTTT.

CDR3 in DNA: TGTGCCAGCACCCGGGACAGGGCCTCTTTCTATAATTCACCCCTCCACTTT. It encodes CASTRDRASFYNSPLHF. The chain is built from TRBV7-2 and TRBJ1-6, with 9 bases matching TRBD1. This CDR3 is built from 17 residues. V lost 7 bases to trimming and J lost 3 bases; unmatched junction nucleotides: 10. The germline CDR1 and CDR2 sequences are SGHTA and FQGNSA.

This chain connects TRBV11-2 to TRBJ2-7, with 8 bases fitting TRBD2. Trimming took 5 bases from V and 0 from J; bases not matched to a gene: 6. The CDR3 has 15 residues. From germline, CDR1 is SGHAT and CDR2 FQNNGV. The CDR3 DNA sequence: TGTGCCAGCAGCCCCTCTAGCGGGCCCTCCTACGAGCAGTACTTC. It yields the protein CASSPSSGPSYEQYF.

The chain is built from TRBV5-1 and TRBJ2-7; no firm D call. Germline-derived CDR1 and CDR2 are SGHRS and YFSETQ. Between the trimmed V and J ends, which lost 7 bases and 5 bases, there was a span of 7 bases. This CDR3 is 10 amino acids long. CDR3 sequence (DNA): TGCGCCAGCTTAGGTGACGAGCAGTACTTC. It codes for CASLGDEQYF.

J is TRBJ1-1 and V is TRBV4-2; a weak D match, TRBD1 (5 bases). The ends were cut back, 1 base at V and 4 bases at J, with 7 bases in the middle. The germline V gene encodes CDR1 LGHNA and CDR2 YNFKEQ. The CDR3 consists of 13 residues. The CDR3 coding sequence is TGTGCCAGCAGCCAAGTTGGGGGCACTGAAGCTTTCTTT. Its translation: CASSQVGGTEAFF.